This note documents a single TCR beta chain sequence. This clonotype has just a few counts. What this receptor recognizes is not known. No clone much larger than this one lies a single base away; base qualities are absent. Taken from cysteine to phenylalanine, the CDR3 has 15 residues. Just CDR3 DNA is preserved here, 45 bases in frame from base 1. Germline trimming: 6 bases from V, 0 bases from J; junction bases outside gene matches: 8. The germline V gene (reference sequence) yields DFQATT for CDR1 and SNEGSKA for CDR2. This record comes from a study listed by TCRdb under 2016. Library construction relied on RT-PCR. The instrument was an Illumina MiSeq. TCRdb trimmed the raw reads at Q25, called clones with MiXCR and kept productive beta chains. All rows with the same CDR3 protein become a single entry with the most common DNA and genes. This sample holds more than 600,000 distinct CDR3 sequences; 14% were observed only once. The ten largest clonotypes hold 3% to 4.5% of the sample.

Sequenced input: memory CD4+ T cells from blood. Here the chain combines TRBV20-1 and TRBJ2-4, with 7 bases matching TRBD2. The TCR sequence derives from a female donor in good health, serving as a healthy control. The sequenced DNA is TGCAGTGCAGAGGGGTTAGCGGGAGCCAAAAACATTCAGTACTTC. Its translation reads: CSAEGLAGAKNIQYF.